This TCR beta chain was captured by sequencing in a study of blood T cells in healthy people across ages. Study conclusions and caveats: TCR beta diversity was tightly associated with the proportion of naive T cells.

This CDR3 region has 15 residues. Germline values: CDR1 DFQATT, CDR2 SNEGSKA (reference sequence). The ends were cut back, 0 bases at V and 4 bases at J, with 13 bases in the middle. About this clonotype: Its antigen is currently unknown.

For the second PCR, which ran for about 7 to 11 cycles, a sample-barcoded 5' primer and a J-beta primer mix were used. MiXCR, run by TCRdb on the 5' RACE reads, gives a single entry per CDR3 protein. Of over 1,300,000 distinct CDR3 sequences in the sample, around 55% were seen once. The TCR sequence derives from a man between 18 and 29 years old in good health. This rearrangement joins TRBV20-1 to TRBJ2-1; D tentatively fits TRBD1 or TRBD2 (5 bases each). The sequenced sample consisted of blood. CDR3 sequence: CSARDRRDGYNEQFF. The CDR3 region has the DNA TGCAGTGCTAGAGATCGTCGGGACGGATACAATGAGCAGTTCTTC.